The 23 T cell receptor beta chains reported below all come from one sample, sequenced in a study of T cells after yellow fever vaccination. TCRdb reprocessed the 5' RACE reads via MiXCR and lists one record per CDR3 protein. This table holds about 350,000 distinct CDR3 sequences, roughly 7.5% found once. The sequencing here drew on PBMCs, taken about 41 days after the first yellow fever vaccination. The receptors originated from a man in his late teens or twenties who received the YFV17D yellow fever vaccine.

This clonotype was counted between two and nine times. J is TRBJ2-7 and V is TRBV7-2; D unclear. Germline CDR1 is SGHTA and CDR2 is FQGNSA. This CDR3 comprises 13 residues. Trimming pared 1 base from V and 2 bases from J, leaving 6 bases between. CDR3 nucleotides: TGTGCCAGCAGCTTAGGGCTAGCCTACGAGCAGTACTTC. It yields the protein CASSLGLAYEQYF.

The chain is built from TRBV10-3 and TRBJ2-3, with 12 bases matching TRBD2. V lost 7 bases and J lost 4; bases outside the gene matches: 9. Germline CDR1 reads ENHRY; CDR2 reads SYGVKD. The CDR3 covers 16 residues. CDR3 residues: CAITPSGGARADTQYF. Written as DNA, the CDR3 is TGTGCCATCACCCCTAGCGGGGGGGCCCGGGCAGATACGCAGTATTTT.

The chain couples TRBV7-9 to TRBJ1-5, with a possible D match to TRBD1 (6 bases). This CDR3 contains 15 residues. Trimming stripped 1 base from V and 7 bases from J, with 14 bases between. Germline V CDR1 and CDR2: SEHNR, FQNEAQ (reference sequence). CDR3 nucleotides: TGTGCCAGCAGCTTAGTGGGGGCAGGGATCCAGCCCCAGCATTTT. It codes for CASSLVGAGIQPQHF. Based on the CDR3 plus reference TRBV7-9 and TRBJ1-5, the full variable domain is DTGVSQNPRHKITKRGQNVTFRCDPISEHNRLYWYRQTLGQGPEFLTYFQNEAQLEKSRLLSDRFSAERPKGSFSTLEIQRTEQGDSAMYLCASSLVGAGIQPQHFGDGTRLSIL.

V usage is TRBV7-9 and J usage is TRBJ1-1, with D uncertain. Trimming pared 4 bases from V and 10 bases from J, leaving 13 bases between. CDR3 length equals 12 residues. The germline V gene has CDR1 SEHNR and CDR2 FQNEAQ (reference sequence). The DNA of the CDR3 is TGTGCCAGCAGCTCAGGACTTCAAGGAGCTTTCTTT. Translating gives CASSSGLQGAFF.

The J gene is TRBJ2-7, the V gene TRBV5-1; D may be TRBD1 or TRBD2 (5 bases each). The germline V gene encodes CDR1 SGHRS and CDR2 YFSETQ. V lost 4 bases to trimming and J lost 0 bases, with 14 bases between them. The CDR3 runs 15 residues. In DNA, the CDR3 is TGCGCCAGCAGCCCCTTAGGGGAGAGCTCCTACGAGCAGTACTTC. Amino acid sequence: CASSPLGESSYEQYF.

The chain combines TRBV10-3 with TRBJ1-1, with D tentatively TRBD1 (6 bases). The CDR3 contains 15 residues. The ends were cut back, 5 bases at V and 4 bases at J, with 17 bases in the middle. Germline CDR1 and CDR2: ENHRY and SYGVKD. The CDR3 here is CAISTRGSLATEAFF. CDR3 nucleotide sequence: TGTGCCATCAGTACCAGGGGTTCGCTGGCCACTGAAGCTTTCTTT.

This sequence joins TRBV20-1 and TRBJ1-5; D not certain. Trimming shortened V by 4 bases and J by 1 base, and 17 bases separated the two germline ends. The CDR3 contains 16 residues. Looked up from germline, CDR1 is DFQATT and CDR2 is SNEGSKA (reference sequence). CDR3 nucleotides: TGCAGTGCTATCGACGGGCCCATAGCGAGCAATCAGCCCCAGCATTTT. Translating it yields CSAIDGPIASNQPQHF.

This chain connects TRBV4-1 to TRBJ2-2; a weak D match, TRBD2 (5 bases). V was pared by 5 bases and J by 6 bases, with 25 bases between. The germline V gene encodes CDR1 MGHRA and CDR2 YSYEKL. CDR3 length: 18 residues. The CDR3 reads CASSVRRGQYTHSGELFF. The CDR3 nucleotides are TGCGCCAGCAGCGTTAGAAGAGGGCAGTATACTCACTCCGGGGAGCTGTTTTTT.

This clonotype was counted only a few times. V gene TRBV6-5 combines with J gene TRBJ2-1, with 11 bases aligning to TRBD2. Germline V gives CDR1 MNHEY, CDR2 SVGAGI. The junction had 13 bases not matched to a gene; V was cut back by 2 bases and J by 4 bases. The CDR3 consists of 19 residues. The CDR3 coding sequence is TGTGCCAGCAGTTACCAGACTAGCGGGGCCCCAAAGGTTTACAATGAGCAGTTCTTC. The encoded protein is CASSYQTSGAPKVYNEQFF.

This clonotype was recorded a few times. The chain combines TRBV4-3 with TRBJ2-7; D is ambiguous. CDR3 length: 13 amino acids. With 0 bases removed from V and 3 bases from J, the gap between germline ends came to 6 bases. Germline V lookup: CDR1 LGHNA, CDR2 YSLEER. DNA for the CDR3: TGCGCCAGCAGCCAAGAGAATGGCTACGAGCAGTACTTC. Translation: CASSQENGYEQYF.

This clonotype was found a few times. The V and J genes are TRBV11-2 and TRBJ2-7, with TRBD2 identical over 8 bases. Germline CDR1 SGHAT, CDR2 FQNNGV. The length of the CDR3 is 14 residues. V trimming: 5 bases; J trimming: 5 bases; junction bases outside the gene matches: 8. For the CDR3, the DNA is TGTGCCAGCAGCCTGGGCCGGACTAGCAACGAGCAGTACTTC. This sequence encodes CASSLGRTSNEQYF.

This clonotype came up a few times. This chain connects TRBV7-8 to TRBJ2-4, with 14 bases aligning to TRBD2. The CDR3 runs to 16 residues. Germline-derived CDR1 and CDR2 are SGHVS and FQNEAQ. The junction had 8 bases not matched to a gene; V was cut back by 5 bases and J by 8 bases. The CDR3 reads CASSPRLAGGPDIQYF. The CDR3 DNA reads as TGTGCCAGCAGCCCCCGACTAGCGGGGGGGCCCGACATTCAGTACTTC.

This clonotype has more than one count but fewer than ten. V is TRBV13 and J is TRBJ2-3, with TRBD2 matching 10 bases. V was clipped by 1 base and J by 7 bases; unmatched bases: 8. This CDR3 contains 16 residues. Looked up from germline, CDR1 is PRHDT and CDR2 is FYEKMQ (reference sequence). CDR3: CASSLAASGGIHTQYF. The CDR3 DNA reads as TGTGCCAGCAGCTTAGCGGCTAGCGGGGGAATCCATACGCAGTATTTT. Filled out from reference TRBV13 and TRBJ2-3, the complete variable domain reads AAGVIQSPRHLIKEKRETATLKCYPIPRHDTVYWYQQGPGQDPQFLISFYEKMQSDKGSIPDRFSAQQFSDYHSELNMSSLELGDSALYFCASSLAASGGIHTQYFGPGTRLTVL.

Many counts were recorded for this clonotype. The V gene is TRBV5-5, the J gene TRBJ2-1; 7 bases are shared with TRBD2. Germline trimming cut 4 bases from V and 8 bases from J; bases unmatched to any gene: 9. Germline V gene sequence: CDR1 SGHKS, CDR2 YYEKEE (reference sequence). The CDR3 runs to 14 residues. CDR3 sequence (DNA): TGTGCCAGCAGCCCCGTGACTAGCATCCATGAGCAGTTCTTC. It yields the protein CASSPVTSIHEQFF.

This clonotype was picked up a small number of times. The CDR3, as DNA: TGTGCCAGCGGCCGGGGGAGGTCCGTCTCCATCTGGGCACCCCTCCACTTT. The encoded protein is CASGRGRSVSIWAPLHF. V and J are TRBV6-1 and TRBJ1-6, with D maybe TRBD1 (5 bases). Trimming shortened V by 8 bases and J by 11 bases, and 28 bases separated the two germline ends. CDR3 size: 17 residues. The germline V gene has CDR1 MNHNS and CDR2 SASEGT.

This clonotype was detected a few times. This chain links TRBV6-2 or TRBV6-3 with TRBJ2-7, with D perhaps matching TRBD1 (5 bases). The CDR3 extends over 13 amino acids. Germline lookup yields CDR1 MNHEY and CDR2 SVGEGT. Trimming removed 2 bases from V and 3 bases from J, with 8 bases in between. CDR3 DNA: TGTGCCAGCAGTTACACAGGCCGCTACGAGCAGTACGTC. This encodes CASSYTGRYEQYV.

The chain combines TRBV27 with TRBJ2-2, with 7 bases fitting TRBD1. Germline assignment: CDR1 MNHEY and CDR2 SMNVEV (reference sequence). Trimming at V came to 3 bases and at J to 0 bases, leaving 7 bases not matched to a gene. CDR3 size: 17 residues. CDR3 sequence: CASSLVPTGPNTGELFF. The CDR3 region has the DNA TGTGCCAGCAGTTTGGTCCCGACAGGGCCGAACACCGGGGAGCTGTTTTTT.

This clonotype is medium-sized within its sample. The chain is built from TRBV5-8 and TRBJ1-2; perhaps TRBD1 as D (5 bases). Trimming took off 1 base at V and 8 bases at J, with 12 bases between the two ends. Germline CDR1 is SGHTS and CDR2 is YDEGEE. This CDR3 region has 13 residues. CDR3 protein: CASSLYAGPGYTF. In DNA, the CDR3 is TGTGCCAGCAGCTTGTACGCAGGGCCAGGCTACACCTTC.

The rearrangement links TRBV6-2 or TRBV6-3 to TRBJ2-5, with TRBD1 matching 7 bases. V shed 6 bases and J 2 bases; nucleotides not matched to a gene: 6. The CDR3 is 14 residues long. Germline-derived CDR1 and CDR2 are MNHEY and SVGEGT. CDR3: CASSSRDRQETQYF. CDR3 nucleotide sequence: TGTGCCAGCAGCAGCCGGGACAGACAAGAGACCCAGTACTTC.

This clonotype was seen repeatedly, ten times or more. The chain employs TRBV7-2 and TRBJ1-5, with no clear D. Germline V CDR1 and CDR2: SGHTA, FQGNSA. The CDR3 covers 14 residues. V lost 1 base, J lost 3 bases, and 7 bases lay in between. The CDR3 region has the DNA TGTGCCAGCAGCTTAGGACAAGCCAATCAGCCCCAGCATTTT. Protein sequence: CASSLGQANQPQHF. Full variable domain (rest looked up from reference TRBV7-2 and TRBJ1-5): GAGVSQSPSNKVTEKGKDVELRCDPISGHTALYWYRQSLGQGLEFLIYFQGNSAPDKSGLPSDRFSAERTGGSVSTLTIQRTQQEDSAVYLCASSLGQANQPQHFGDGTRLSIL.

J is TRBJ2-1 and V is TRBV7-2; tentatively, D is TRBD2 (6 bases). The CDR3 is 14 residues long. V was shortened by 4 bases and J by 8 bases, with 15 bases between the two germline ends. Germline-derived CDR1 and CDR2 are SGHTA and FQGNSA. Here the CDR3 DNA reads TGTGCCAGCAGCTCCACCGGCCGGGGGTATGAGCAGTTCTTC. Protein sequence: CASSSTGRGYEQFF.

Only a few counts were recorded for this clonotype. The J gene is TRBJ2-7, the V gene TRBV6-2 or TRBV6-3; a possible D gene is TRBD1 (7 bases). The germline V gene encodes CDR1 MNHEY and CDR2 SVGEGT. This CDR3 is built from 15 residues. V lost 6 bases and J lost 5, with 20 bases in between. In DNA, the CDR3 is TGTGCCAGCAGCCTGGCGGGACGCGACAGGGACGAGCAGTACGTC. This sequence encodes CASSLAGRDRDEQYV.

This clonotype was counted many times. V and J are TRBV5-1 and TRBJ2-7; D remains unclear. Germline CDR1 reads SGHRS; CDR2 reads YFSETQ. Between the trimmed V and J ends, which lost 0 bases and 1 base, there was a span of 8 bases. The CDR3 totals 14 residues. The DNA of the CDR3 is TGCGCCAGCAGCTTGGACAGCGATTCCTACGAGCAGTACTTC. Its protein is CASSLDSDSYEQYF.